The 25 T cell receptor beta chains given below trace back to one sample, sequenced in a study of CD8+ T cells in alopecia areata. cDNA prepared by RNA extraction and subsequent reverse transcription served as the template for sequencing. The data were produced by immunoSEQ multiplex PCR, yet TCRdb's version contains in-frame clones alone and is incomplete. The profile shows about 90,000 clones, 44% of them singletons. Treatment: oral pan-JAK inhibitor, 5-10 mg twice daily. The sample in question was CD8+ T cells sorted from blood, obtained at week 24, from a patient treated with tofacitinib. These receptors were obtained from a human donor with alopecia areata.

The rearrangement uses TRBV7-2 and TRBJ1-5, with TRBD1 identical over 10 bases. V lost 5 bases and J lost 0; bases outside the gene matches: 10. Per germline, CDR1 SGHTA and CDR2 FQGNSA. The CDR3 contains 18 residues. CDR3 amino acids: CASSRRGTGVYSNQPQHF. The CDR3 bases are TGTGCCAGCAGCCGTCGGGGGACAGGGGTCTATAGCAATCAGCCCCAGCATTTT.

The chain combines TRBV5-4 with TRBJ2-5; possibly TRBD2 for D (5 bases). With 4 bases removed from V and 1 base from J, the gap between germline ends came to 14 bases. Germline values: CDR1 SGHNT, CDR2 YYREEE (reference sequence). This CDR3 is 15 amino acids long. CDR3 in amino acids: CASSKSLGVQETQYF. The DNA for the CDR3 is TGTGCCAGCAGCAAATCACTCGGGGTCCAAGAGACCCAGTACTTC. Using reference TRBV5-4 and TRBJ2-5 for the parts outside the CDR3, the full variable domain is ETGVTQSPTHLIKTRGQQVTLRCSSQSGHNTVSWYQQALGQGPQFIFQYYREEENGRGNFPPRFSGLQFPNYSSELNVNALELDDSALYLCASSKSLGVQETQYFGPGTRLLVL.

The chain carries TRBV5-1 and TRBJ1-1, with D unclear. The CDR3 consists of 15 residues. Trimming left V 3 bases short and J 0 bases short, with 12 bases between. The germline V gene encodes CDR1 SGHRS and CDR2 YFSETQ. The DNA for the CDR3 is TGCGCCAGCAGCTCGTCCGGAACAGTGAACACTGAAGCTTTCTTT. Translated: CASSSSGTVNTEAFF. Based on the CDR3 plus reference TRBV5-1 and TRBJ1-1, the full variable domain is KAGVTQTPRYLIKTRGQQVTLSCSPISGHRSVSWYQQTPGQGLQFLFEYFSETQRNKGNFPGRFSGRQFSNSRSEMNVSTLELGDSALYLCASSSSGTVNTEAFFGQGTRLTVV.

The rearrangement links TRBV4-1 to TRBJ2-3, with 9 bases fitting TRBD1. This CDR3 spans 16 amino acids. CDR1 is MGHRA, CDR2 YSYEKL, per germline. Trimming removed 4 bases from V and 2 bases from J; junction bases left unmatched: 7. CDR3 protein: CASSPRGDRDTDTQYF. For the CDR3, the DNA is TGCGCCAGCAGCCCAAGAGGGGACAGGGACACAGATACGCAGTATTTT.

V is TRBV9 and J is TRBJ2-3; D remains unclear. V was trimmed by 3 bases and J by 6 bases, leaving 8 bases between them. Per germline, CDR1 SGDLS and CDR2 YYNGEE. This CDR3 region has 12 residues. In nucleotides, the CDR3 is TGTGCCAGCAGCGCTGGGATCGATACGCAGTATTTT. As protein: CASSAGIDTQYF.

The rearrangement joins TRBV7-9 to TRBJ1-2, with D possibly TRBD1 on 6 matching bases. The germline CDR1 and CDR2 sequences are SEHNR and FQNEAQ (reference sequence). Trimming removed 5 bases at V and 3 bases at J, with 13 bases between. The CDR3 loop spans 14 amino acids. In nucleotides, the CDR3 is TGTGCCAGCAGCCTGACAGGTTACGACTATGGCTACACCTTC. Its protein product is CASSLTGYDYGYTF.

This chain links TRBV29-1 with TRBJ2-7, with D perhaps matching TRBD2 (7 bases). Germline CDR1 is SQVTM and CDR2 is ANQGSEA. This CDR3 has 13 amino acids. The ends were cut back, 7 bases at V and 4 bases at J, with 17 bases in the middle. The CDR3 coding sequence is TGCAGCGCAAGGGGGGGGAATCGGTACGAGCAGTACTTC. This encodes CSARGGNRYEQYF.

In this sample, this clone turned up a few times. The rearrangement uses TRBV7-9 and TRBJ2-4; 8 bases agree with TRBD1. Germline-derived CDR1 and CDR2 are SEHNR and FQNEAQ (reference sequence). The V and J ends lost 4 bases and 0 bases, in that order; junction bases with no gene match: 8. The CDR3 has 17 residues. The CDR3 spells CASSSGQGASAKNIQYF. CDR3 DNA: TGTGCCAGCAGCTCCGGACAGGGCGCTTCAGCCAAAAACATTCAGTACTTC.

In this sample, this clone turned up a few times. The chain carries TRBV7-9 and TRBJ2-2; 13 nucleotides match TRBD2. V lost 5 bases and J lost 5; bases outside the gene matches: 5. The CDR3 covers 16 residues. Germline values: CDR1 SEHNR, CDR2 FQNEAQ (reference sequence). The CDR3 region is CASSPPGLAGTGELFF. The CDR3 DNA sequence: TGTGCCAGCAGCCCACCGGGACTAGCGGGAACCGGGGAGCTGTTTTTT.

The genes are TRBV4-1 and TRBJ1-5; 9 bases fit TRBD1. The germline V gene has CDR1 MGHRA and CDR2 YSYEKL. The CDR3 has 15 residues. V lost 5 bases, J lost 6 bases, and 8 bases stayed unmatched. DNA of the CDR3: TGCGCCAGCAGCAAGGACAGGGGAACAGGTCAGCCCCAGCATTTT. This codes for CASSKDRGTGQPQHF.

The V and J genes are TRBV4-1 and TRBJ2-6; D is undetermined. The CDR3 loop spans 16 amino acids. CDR1 and CDR2 from the germline V gene are MGHRA and YSYEKL. V was trimmed by 1 base and J by 0 bases, leaving 7 bases between them. CDR3 sequence: CASSQGVGSGANVLTF. DNA for the CDR3: TGCGCCAGCAGCCAAGGAGTTGGCTCTGGGGCCAACGTCCTGACTTTC.

The chain recombines TRBV7-9 with TRBJ2-1; D is undetermined. Germline CDR1 SEHNR, CDR2 FQNEAQ (reference sequence). Trimming shortened V by 1 base and J by 8 bases, and 6 bases separated the two germline ends. The CDR3 spans 12 residues. CDR3 DNA sequence: TGTGCCAGCAGCTTAGGTGTCTATGAGCAGTTCTTC. Its translation: CASSLGVYEQFF.

The chain links TRBV29-1 to TRBJ1-1; D might be TRBD1 (6 bases). Germline lookup yields CDR1 SQVTM and CDR2 ANQGSEA. The CDR3 contains 13 residues. Trimming removed 7 bases from V and 0 bases from J, with 12 bases in between. CDR3 nucleotide sequence: TGCAGCGGCTACGAGGGGGTGAACACTGAAGCTTTCTTT. Protein sequence: CSGYEGVNTEAFF.

Points on this clone: This clone may be a read error of a much larger clone one base away. This chain uses TRBV11-2 with TRBJ2-7; no firm D call. V lost 2 bases to trimming and J lost 2 bases, with 1 base between them. Germline V CDR1 and CDR2: SGHAT, FQNNGV. The CDR3 runs to 11 residues. As DNA, the CDR3 is TGTGCCAGCAGCTTAACCTACGAGCAGTACTTC. Translating it yields CASSLTYEQYF.

This clone was seen a few times. The gene calls are TRBV5-4 and TRBJ2-7; a weak D match, TRBD2 (5 bases). The length of the CDR3 is 15 residues. Trimming took off 4 bases at V and 3 bases at J, with 17 bases between the two ends. Germline lookup yields CDR1 SGHNT and CDR2 YYREEE (reference sequence). In DNA, the CDR3 is TGTGCCAGCAGCGAGGGTCTAGGGTTCCTCTACGAGCAGTACTTC. It translates to CASSEGLGFLYEQYF. The variable domain in full, completed from reference TRBV5-4 and TRBJ2-7, reads ETGVTQSPTHLIKTRGQQVTLRCSSQSGHNTVSWYQQALGQGPQFIFQYYREEENGRGNFPPRFSGLQFPNYSSELNVNALELDDSALYLCASSEGLGFLYEQYFGPGTRLTVT.

The rearrangement uses TRBV28 and TRBJ2-7; 7 positions match TRBD2. In germline, CDR1 is MDHEN, CDR2 SYDVKM. J lost 7 bases, V lost 5 bases, and 11 bases had no gene match. This CDR3 has 14 residues. The CDR3 DNA is TGTGCCAGCAGTCTATCGGCGGGGGATAGAGAGCAGTACTTC. Encoded protein: CASSLSAGDREQYF.

The rearrangement joins TRBV5-6 to TRBJ1-5; D perhaps matches TRBD1 (5 bases). Trimming shortened V by 1 base and J by 11 bases, and 25 bases separated the two germline ends. The CDR3 sequence is 17 residues long. The germline V gene encodes CDR1 SGHDT and CDR2 YYEEEE. Here the CDR3 DNA reads TGTGCCAGCAGCTTGAAGGGTTGGTGGCAGGAGGGGCAGGCCCAGCATTTT. Protein product: CASSLKGWWQEGQAQHF.

This chain joins TRBV6-1 and TRBJ2-5; 7 bases are shared with TRBD1. The CDR3 contains 15 residues. Germline CDR1 reads MNHNS; CDR2 reads SASEGT. The J segment lost 4 bases and the V segment lost 1 base, leaving 6 bases of the junction unmatched. The CDR3 spells CASSEEARGLETQYF. The CDR3 bases are TGTGCCAGCAGTGAAGAGGCGAGGGGGCTAGAGACCCAGTACTTC.

This chain connects TRBV2 to TRBJ2-3; possible D gene TRBD2, 6 bases. The CDR3 totals 16 residues. The germline V and J ends were trimmed by 5 bases and 8 bases, with 23 bases remaining between them. Per germline, CDR1 SNHLY and CDR2 FYNNEI. CDR3 DNA: TGTGCCAGCAGTAGATGGGTTGGCGGGACCTCCGCTACGCAGTATTTT. Translated, it gives CASSRWVGGTSATQYF. The variable domain in full, completed from reference TRBV2 and TRBJ2-3, reads EPEVTQTPSHQVTQMGQEVILRCVPISNHLYFYWYRQILGQKVEFLVSFYNNEISEKSEIFDDQFSVERPDGSNFTLKIRSTKLEDSAMYFCASSRWVGGTSATQYFGPGTRLTVL.

This clone was picked up a small number of times. The V gene is TRBV19, the J gene TRBJ2-7; D perhaps matches TRBD2 (6 bases). Germline assignment: CDR1 LNHDA and CDR2 SQIVND (reference sequence). The CDR3 is 13 residues long. CDR3 in amino acids: CASSAAEGYEQYF. The DNA for the CDR3 is TGTGCTTCTAGCGCCGCTGAAGGATACGAGCAGTACTTC.

The rearrangement uses TRBV9 and TRBJ2-3; no definite D call. Germline V gene data show CDR1 as SGDLS and CDR2 as YYNGEE. The length of the CDR3 is 14 residues. V was pared by 1 base and J by 4 bases, with 10 bases between. CDR3 sequence: CASSVRILADTQYF. CDR3 nucleotide sequence: TGTGCCAGCAGCGTAAGGATATTGGCAGATACGCAGTATTTT.

The rearrangement joins TRBV5-1 to TRBJ2-7; D is uncertain. The CDR3 loop spans 13 amino acids. Germline CDR1 reads SGHRS; CDR2 reads YFSETQ. V was cut by 2 bases and J by 4 bases, with 10 bases left in between. The CDR3: CASSLNTKYEQYF. CDR3 sequence (DNA): TGCGCCAGCAGCTTAAATACCAAATACGAGCAGTACTTC.

The rearrangement uses TRBV30 and TRBJ1-2; 8 positions agree with TRBD1. From germline, CDR1 is GTSNPN and CDR2 SVGIG (reference sequence). The CDR3 spans 17 residues. The V gene end was trimmed by 0 bases and the J gene end by 1 base; junction bases not matched to a gene: 10. As DNA, the CDR3 is TGTGCCTGGAGTGTAAGGACAGGGAAGAACCGTAACTATGGCTACACCTTC. It yields the protein CAWSVRTGKNRNYGYTF. Variable domain in full (rest from reference TRBV30 and TRBJ1-2): SQTIHQWPATLVQPVGSPLSLECTVEGTSNPNLYWYRQAAGRGLQLLFYSVGIGQISSEVPQNLSASRPQDRQFILSSKKLLLSDSGFYLCAWSVRTGKNRNYGYTFGSGTRLTVV.

Only a few counts were recorded for this clone. This chain uses TRBV29-1 with TRBJ2-1; D is ambiguous. The germline gives CDR1 SQVTM, CDR2 ANQGSEA. Trimming removed 6 bases at V and 12 bases at J, with 12 bases between. The CDR3 is made up of 10 amino acids. CDR3 bases: TGCAGCGTCCCCGCGGATGGGCAGTTCTTC. It yields the protein CSVPADGQFF.

V and J are TRBV5-1 and TRBJ2-1; 10 nucleotides match TRBD2. Germline CDR1 is SGHRS and CDR2 is YFSETQ. The CDR3 extends over 17 amino acids. The ends lost 0 bases at V and 9 bases at J; junction bases unmatched: 12. The CDR3 protein is CASSLVPAGGRVSEQFF. CDR3 nucleotides: TGCGCCAGCAGCTTGGTTCCAGCGGGAGGGCGTGTTAGTGAGCAGTTCTTC.